This T cell receptor (beta chain) derives from a study of blood T cell repertoires in COVID-19 (TCRdb year 2020). Some background on the complete study: Collaborator samples came from the United States, Italy and Spain and covered acute and convalescent phases of COVID-19. Deeply sampled blood TCRbeta repertoires from subjects exposed to, actively infected with, or recovered from COVID-19 were included in the dataset. Samples came from the ongoing ImmuneRACE study (first 160 participants) plus 1,254 subjects from 6 global collaborators. The repertoires were released in a freely available public database meant as a resource for research on the immune response to SARS-CoV-2. HLA class I and class II types, where available, came from metadata supplied by the sample provider rather than from assay-based typing. Sample metadata almost always included a de-identified subject ID, COVID-19 status, age in years and sex. The material from the prospective study consisted of cDNA or gDNA derived from T cells, B-cell-depleted T cells, or PBMCs.

TCRbeta CDR3 regions were amplified from genomic DNA by means of the immunoSEQ Assay, a bias-controlled multiplex PCR. Per the source publication's procedure: Nucleated cell counts per sample were estimated from amplification of reference gene primers within the assay. To quantify the absolute abundance of each unique TCRbeta CDR3 rearrangement, sequence reads were collapsed and filtered. For each sample, productive Simpson clonality was calculated by taking the square root of Simpson's diversity index across productive rearrangements. The immuneACCESS repertoire file appears here via TCRdb, limited to in-frame rearrangements. These files lack a portion of the clones; in checked studies, under half of the deficit traces to unresolved V genes, and the cause of the others is not known. From that table come the V and J calls and clone size; the DNA was used to work out D and trimming. The sample table shows some 300,000 clones, and 75% to 90% are seen once. Jointly, the top ten make up roughly 6% of the sample.

One collaborating source in Seattle enrolled patients while the patients were actively infected and followed the patients over time throughout the course of disease. Whole blood was collected in K2EDTA tubes by collaborating institutions according to the institutions' own protocols. For TCRbeta analysis, collaborators shipped samples as frozen whole blood, isolated PBMCs, or DNA extracted from either of those sample types. Beyond this particular receptor, the publication reports: The quantity of clinical and demographic metadata differed by source and by participant and was supplied without curation.

This clone was recorded only once. The clone's antigen remains unknown. No qualities accompany the bases; no much larger clone lies one base away. The CDR3 measures 13 amino acids from cysteine to phenylalanine. This entry keeps only the CDR3 DNA: 39 bases, framed from base 1. V is pared back by 2 bases and J by 3 bases, with 8 bases lying between the germline termini. Reading the germline V gene gives CDR1 SGHNT and CDR2 YENEEA. The specimen was peripheral blood. The TCR sequence derives from a woman aged 45-65 years with COVID-19, enrolled during active disease. The chain uses TRBV11-3 and TRBJ2-7, with TRBD2 perhaps the D gene, on 6 matching bases. Here is the DNA: TGTGCCAGCAGCTTAACTAGCAACTACGAGCAGTACTTC. Protein translation: CASSLTSNYEQYF.